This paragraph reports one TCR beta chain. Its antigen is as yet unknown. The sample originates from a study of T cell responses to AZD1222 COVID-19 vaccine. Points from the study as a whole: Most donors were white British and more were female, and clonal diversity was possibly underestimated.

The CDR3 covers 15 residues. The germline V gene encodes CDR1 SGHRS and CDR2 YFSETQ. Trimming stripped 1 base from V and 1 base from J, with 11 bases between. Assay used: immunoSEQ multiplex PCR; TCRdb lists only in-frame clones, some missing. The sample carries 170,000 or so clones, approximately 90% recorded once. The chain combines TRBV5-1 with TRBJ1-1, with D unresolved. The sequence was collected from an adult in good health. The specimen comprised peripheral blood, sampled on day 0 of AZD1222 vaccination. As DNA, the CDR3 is TGCGCCAGCAGCTTGTCCCCGGTCAGGAACACTGAAGCTTTCTTT. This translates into CASSLSPVRNTEAFF.